Below, 16 T cell receptor beta chains from the same sample are listed, as sequenced in a study of cytomegalovirus exposure and HLA in healthy donors. TCRdb's table, derived via immunoSEQ multiplex PCR, lists solely in-frame clones and lacks some. This repertoire shows 260,000 or so clones, roughly 88% found once; its top ten account for 3.1%. The sample taken for sequencing was PBMCs. The receptor set was obtained from a woman aged 25-40 years in good health and CMV-seronegative.

This rearrangement joins TRBV7-6 to TRBJ2-3; 9 nucleotides match TRBD2. The CDR3 is 14 amino acids. Germline V lookup: CDR1 SGHVS, CDR2 FNYEAQ. V lost 5 bases to trimming and J lost 4 bases; unmatched junction nucleotides: 4. The CDR3: CASSNSGGADTQYF. Here the CDR3 DNA reads TGTGCCAGCAGCAATAGCGGGGGTGCAGATACGCAGTATTTT.

The V gene is TRBV9, the J gene TRBJ2-5, with D unclear. Germline-derived CDR1 and CDR2 are SGDLS and YYNGEE. The CDR3 extends over 13 amino acids. Trimming pared 0 bases from V and 2 bases from J, leaving 5 bases between. The DNA for the CDR3 is TGTGCCAGCAGCGTAGAGGGTCAAGAGACCCAGTACTTC. This encodes CASSVEGQETQYF.

This clone has just one count. The genes are TRBV9 and TRBJ1-4; possibly TRBD1 for D (5 bases). V was pared by 1 base and J by 6 bases, with 22 bases between. The CDR3 is 18 residues long. Germline V gene lookup returns CDR1 SGDLS and CDR2 YYNGEE. The DNA of the CDR3 is TGTGCCAGCAGCGTAACCACGACCGACAAGGGGCAGGATGAAAAACTGTTTTTT. Amino acids: CASSVTTTDKGQDEKLFF.

This clone was seen a handful of times. The chain has TRBV2 and TRBJ2-5, with D perhaps given as TRBD1 or TRBD2 (5 bases each). The CDR3 totals 13 residues. Between the trimmed V and J ends, which lost 3 bases and 0 bases, there was a span of 5 bases. CDR1 is SNHLY, CDR2 FYNNEI, per germline. CDR3 sequence reads: CASSEGHQETQYF. CDR3 bases: TGTGCCAGCAGTGAGGGACACCAAGAGACCCAGTACTTC.

This clone occurred once. The CDR3, as DNA: TGTGCCAGCGGCCGCTTGGCGCGGGCGTCGGGGGAGCTGTTTTTT. It translates to CASGRLARASGELFF. The chain employs TRBV28 and TRBJ2-2; possibly TRBD2 for D (5 bases). The V gene lost 8 bases and the J gene lost 8 bases, with 21 bases spanning the gap. This CDR3 has 15 residues. Germline CDR1 and CDR2: MDHEN and SYDVKM.

This clone was counted a single time. This chain links TRBV5-6 with TRBJ2-7; 12 positions agree with TRBD1. After removal of 4 bases from V and 3 bases from J, the junction contained 17 bases not matched to a gene. CDR3 length: 19 residues. CDR1 SGHDT and CDR2 YYEEEE come from the germline V gene. The CDR3, as DNA: TGTGCCAGCAGCAACCGGGGACAGGGGGCGGGTAGCGGGAACTACGAGCAGTACTTC. It specifies CASSNRGQGAGSGNYEQYF.

The chain links TRBV28 to TRBJ2-7, with a possible D match to TRBD1 (6 bases). The V end lost 1 base, the J end lost 3 bases, and 10 bases lay between the germline ends. The CDR3 length is 14 residues. Germline CDR1 and CDR2: MDHEN and SYDVKM. The CDR3 DNA reads as TGTGCCAGCAGTTTATATGGACAGCTCTACGAGCAGTACTTC. Residues: CASSLYGQLYEQYF.

This chain joins TRBV19 and TRBJ2-5, with D unresolved. Trimming left V 6 bases short and J 4 bases short, with 12 bases between. Looked up from germline, CDR1 is LNHDA and CDR2 is SQIVND (reference sequence). The CDR3 is made up of 13 amino acids. CDR3 protein: CASSNGFPETQYF. The CDR3 nucleotides are TGTGCCAGTAGCAACGGGTTTCCAGAGACCCAGTACTTC.

The chain has TRBV7-9 and TRBJ2-5; TRBD1 matches at 8 bases. The germline gives CDR1 SEHNR, CDR2 FQNEAQ (reference sequence). The CDR3 has 14 residues. With V trimmed by 5 bases and J by 0 bases, 2 bases remained unmatched. This CDR3 is CASSRTGNQETQYF. In DNA, the CDR3 is TGTGCCAGCAGCCGGACAGGGAACCAAGAGACCCAGTACTTC. Full variable domain (missing parts from reference TRBV7-9 and TRBJ2-5): DTGVSQNPRHKITKRGQNVTFRCDPISEHNRLYWYRQTLGQGPEFLTYFQNEAQLEKSRLLSDRFSAERPKGSFSTLEIQRTEQGDSAMYLCASSRTGNQETQYFGPGTRLLVL.

The rearrangement uses TRBV4-1 and TRBJ1-1; TRBD1 matches at 9 bases. The V segment lost 4 bases and the J segment 5 bases; nucleotides outside the gene matches: 8. The germline V gene encodes CDR1 MGHRA and CDR2 YSYEKL. The CDR3 has 15 amino acids. The CDR3 protein is CASSRPTGGETEAFF. For the CDR3, the DNA is TGCGCCAGCAGCCGACCGACAGGGGGGGAGACTGAAGCTTTCTTT.

There are a few counts of this clone. The V call is TRBV7-3, the J call TRBJ2-5; no firm D call. CDR3 length equals 15 residues. Germline V CDR1 and CDR2: SGHTA, FQGTGA. Trimming left V 5 bases short and J 4 bases short, with 17 bases between. CDR3 sequence: CASSPTARLGETQYF. In nucleotides, the CDR3 is TGTGCCAGCAGCCCAACGGCTAGGTTAGGAGAGACCCAGTACTTC.

The rearrangement joins TRBV7-8 to TRBJ2-1; the D is unclear. Trimming removed 5 bases from V and 5 bases from J, with 7 bases in between. This CDR3 spans 12 amino acids. Germline V gene lookup returns CDR1 SGHVS and CDR2 FQNEAQ. CDR3 loop: CASSPANNEQFF. Here the CDR3 DNA reads TGTGCCAGCAGCCCGGCGAACAATGAGCAGTTCTTC.

This chain joins TRBV27 and TRBJ1-3, with TRBD1 matching 8 bases. The CDR3 loop spans 14 amino acids. Germline assignment: CDR1 MNHEY and CDR2 SMNVEV (reference sequence). The ends lost 5 bases at V and 7 bases at J; junction bases unmatched: 7. CDR3 loop: CASSPRGLGNTIYF. The CDR3 bases are TGTGCCAGCAGTCCCAGGGGGCTCGGGAACACCATATATTTT.

The chain combines TRBV6-5 with TRBJ2-3; no firm D call. The CDR3 totals 11 residues. V was trimmed by 7 bases and J by 7 bases, leaving 9 bases between them. Germline lookup yields CDR1 MNHEY and CDR2 SVGAGI. The CDR3, as DNA: TGTGCCAGCACCGAAAAAAATACGCAGTATTTT. Amino acids: CASTEKNTQYF.

The J gene is TRBJ1-2, the V gene TRBV7-8; 7 nucleotides align to TRBD1. The CDR3 is made up of 13 amino acids. J lost 3 bases, V lost 5 bases, and 3 bases had no gene match. Germline CDR1 SGHVS, CDR2 FQNEAQ. The CDR3 nucleotides read TGTGCCAGCAGCAAAGACAGGGACTATGGCTACACCTTC. This sequence encodes CASSKDRDYGYTF.

This sequence joins TRBV11-2 and TRBJ2-4; 7 bases match TRBD1. J was trimmed by 7 bases and V by 3 bases; bases with no gene match: 6. Germline V gives CDR1 SGHAT, CDR2 FQNNGV. The length of the CDR3 is 14 residues. The CDR3 DNA reads TGTGCCAGCAGCTTCCACGACAGGGCGAACATTCAGTACTTC. Translated: CASSFHDRANIQYF.